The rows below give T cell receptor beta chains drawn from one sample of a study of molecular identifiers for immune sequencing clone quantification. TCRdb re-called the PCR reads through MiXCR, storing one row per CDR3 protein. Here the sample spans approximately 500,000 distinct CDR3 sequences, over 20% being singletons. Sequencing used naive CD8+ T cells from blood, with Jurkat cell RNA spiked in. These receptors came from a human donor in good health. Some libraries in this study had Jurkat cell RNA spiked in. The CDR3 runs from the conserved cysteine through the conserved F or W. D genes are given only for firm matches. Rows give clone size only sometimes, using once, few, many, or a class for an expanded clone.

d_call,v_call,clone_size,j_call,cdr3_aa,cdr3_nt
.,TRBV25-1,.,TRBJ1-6,CASSERRVQDNSPLHF,TGTGCCAGCAGTGAAAGGAGGGTTCAGGATAATTCACCCCTCCACTTT
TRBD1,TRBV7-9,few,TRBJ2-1,CASSAATRGLPGVEQFF,TGTGCCAGCAGCGCGGCGACCAGGGGGCTTCCGGGAGTGGAGCAGTTCTTC
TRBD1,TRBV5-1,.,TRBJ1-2,CASSLGTGVVFGYTF,TGCGCCAGCAGCTTGGGGACAGGGGTAGTGTTTGGCTACACCTTC
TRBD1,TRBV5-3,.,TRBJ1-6,CASSLGQGKSPLHF,TGTGCCAGCAGCCTTGGACAGGGTAAATCACCCCTCCACTTT
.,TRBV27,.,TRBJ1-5,CASSSQDQPQHF,TGTGCCAGCAGTTCACAGGATCAGCCCCAGCATTTT
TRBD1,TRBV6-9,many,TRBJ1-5,CASSSSSRFGQGSQPQHF,TGTGCCAGCAGTTCGTCCTCGAGATTTGGACAGGGAAGCCAGCCCCAGCATTTT
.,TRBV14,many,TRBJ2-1,CASSQDWGAGKDDEQFF,TGTGCCAGCAGCCAAGATTGGGGGGCAGGGAAGGACGATGAGCAGTTCTTC
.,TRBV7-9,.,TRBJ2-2,CASSLTGQRNTGELFF,TGTGCCAGCAGCCTAACAGGGCAAAGGAACACCGGGGAGCTGTTTTTT
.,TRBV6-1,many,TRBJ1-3,CASSEALRFSGNTIYF,TGTGCCAGCAGTGAAGCTCTTAGGTTCTCTGGAAACACCATATATTTT
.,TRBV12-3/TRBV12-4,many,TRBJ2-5,CASSPGNQETQYF,TGTGCCAGCAGTCCCGGGAACCAAGAGACCCAGTACTTC
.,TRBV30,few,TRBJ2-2,CAWSAQGGELFF,TGTGCCTGGAGTGCCCAGGGTGGGGAGCTGTTTTTT
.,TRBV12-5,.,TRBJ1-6,CASGESSSHLSSYNSPLHF,TGTGCTAGTGGGGAATCGAGCAGTCACCTGAGCTCCTATAATTCACCCCTCCACTTT
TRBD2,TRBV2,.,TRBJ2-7,CASSEGTSDYEQYF,TGTGCCAGCAGTGAAGGGACTAGCGACTACGAGCAGTACTTC
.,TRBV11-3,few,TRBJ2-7,CASSPKGPRAYEQYF,TGTGCCAGCAGCCCCAAGGGGCCCAGGGCCTACGAGCAGTACTTC
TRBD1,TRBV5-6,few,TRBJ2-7,CASSQRQGAMGEQYF,TGTGCCAGCAGCCAAAGACAGGGGGCCATGGGGGAGCAGTACTTC
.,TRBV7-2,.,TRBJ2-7,CASGGGWGYEQYF,TGTGCCAGCGGGGGAGGATGGGGTTACGAGCAGTACTTC
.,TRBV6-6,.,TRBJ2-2,CAIPAGTGELFF,TGTGCCATACCCGCCGGGACCGGGGAGCTGTTTTTT
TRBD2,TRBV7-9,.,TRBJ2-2,CASSQSLAGEFGELFF,TGTGCCAGCAGTCAAAGCCTAGCGGGAGAGTTCGGGGAGCTGTTTTTT
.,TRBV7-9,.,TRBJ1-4,CASSLRQAGEKLFF,TGTGCCAGCAGCTTAAGACAGGCCGGGGAAAAACTGTTTTTT
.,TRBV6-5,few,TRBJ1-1,CAKGPRVRSTEAFF,TGTGCCAAAGGGCCCAGGGTGAGAAGCACTGAAGCTTTCTTT